The source of this TCR beta chain is a study of shared clonotypes between healthy human individuals. The assay was immunoSEQ multiplex PCR, and TCRdb's table has in-frame clones only and misses some. The sample contains 2 million or so clones, just under 95% of which appear only once. In the naive CD8 group, cells lacked CD45RO and were positively selected for CCR7, so terminally differentiated effector memory CD45RA+ cells were left out. Free of recent acute infections or vaccinations, the donors were healthy HIV-negative adults. Germline-derived CDR1 and CDR2 are PRHDT and FYEKMQ (reference sequence). V lost 10 bases to trimming and J lost 5 bases; unmatched junction nucleotides: 17. CDR3 length: 16 amino acids.

The clonotype was recovered from a man between 18 and 35 years old in good health. V usage is TRBV13 and J usage is TRBJ2-1, with 7 positions matching TRBD2. Specimen: naive CD8+ T cells sorted from blood. This chain's CDR3 is CATWVKGLQNNNEQFF. The CDR3 DNA follows: TGTGCCACATGGGTTAAGGGACTACAGAATAACAATGAGCAGTTCTTC. Full variable domain (missing parts from reference TRBV13 and TRBJ2-1): AAGVIQSPRHLIKEKRETATLKCYPIPRHDTVYWYQQGPGQDPQFLISFYEKMQSDKGSIPDRFSAQQFSDYHSELNMSSLELGDSALYFCATWVKGLQNNNEQFFGPGTRLTVL.